This T cell receptor beta chain is drawn from a study of cytomegalovirus exposure and HLA in healthy donors. Study overall: Most genotyped donors, 81% of 300 to 400, had Caucasian-associated genetic ancestry.

About this clone itself: Its antigen is unidentified.

PCR was performed using 60 Vbeta and 13 Jbeta primers. Assay: immunoSEQ multiplex PCR; the TCRdb copy retains only in-frame clones and omits some. The table counts about 70,000 clones; about 2.4% lies in the top ten. This CDR3 spans 15 amino acids. Trimming took off 5 bases at V and 8 bases at J, with 20 bases between the two ends. The germline CDR1 and CDR2 sequences are SEHNR and FQNEAQ (reference sequence). Study outcomes and limitations: In a later analysis, at a false discovery rate of 0.05, 16,951 TCR beta sequences were associated with HLA alleles. A later analysis showed HLA-associated TCR beta chains outstripping equally common others in clonal expansion.

Sequenced input: PBMCs. The sequence was collected from a female donor in good health and CMV-seropositive. V usage is TRBV7-9 and J usage is TRBJ2-3; TRBD1 might be the D (7 bases). The CDR3 DNA is TGTGCCAGCAGCCCCCCAGGGGGGCGGGCAGGTACGCAGTATTTT. Translating it yields CASSPPGGRAGTQYF.